What follows are 18 T cell receptor beta chains derived from one specimen sequenced in a study of T cell repertoires in cytomegalovirus infection. One entry per CDR3 protein results from TCRdb running MiXCR on the reads. The table includes around 630,000 distinct CDR3 sequences, 24% detected once. Sequences were obtained from CD8+ T cells from PBMCs. The receptors were gathered from a human donor in good health (CMV status not recorded). Some clones in this sample may be carry-over from other donors' samples.

Regarding this clonotype: A read error may explain this, as a much larger clone is one base away. The CDR3 region has the DNA TGTGCCAGCAGTAAGCAGGGACACCCCTCCTACGAGCAGTACGTC. It yields the protein CASSKQGHPSYEQYV. The chain recombines TRBV28 with TRBJ2-7, with D maybe TRBD1 (6 bases). CDR3 length: 15 residues. Per the germline V gene, CDR1 is MDHEN and CDR2 is SYDVKM. Trimming pared 5 bases from V and 0 bases from J, leaving 14 bases between.

Only a few counts were recorded for this clonotype. This rearrangement joins TRBV27 to TRBJ2-1; 11 bases are a match to TRBD1. There are 15 residues in the CDR3. V shed 4 bases, J shed 10 bases, and the junction held 9 bases outside the gene matches. The V gene's germline CDR1 is MNHEY and CDR2 SMNVEV (reference sequence). In DNA, the CDR3 is TGTGCCAGCAGTTCGCCCGGGACAGGGGGAATGGAGCAGTTCTTC. Its translation is CASSSPGTGGMEQFF.

This clonotype came up many times. The CDR3 DNA is TGTGCCAGCAGCCAAGAAGGAGGACCCTATGGCTACACCTTC. It specifies CASSQEGGPYGYTF. The chain employs TRBV14 and TRBJ1-2; D not certain. The V end was cut by 0 bases, the J end by 4 bases, with 9 bases between. This CDR3 is 14 amino acids long. Germline V gives CDR1 SGHDN, CDR2 FVKESK.

This clonotype was detected many times. This sequence joins TRBV10-3 and TRBJ2-7; D gene unclear. The CDR3 is made up of 15 amino acids. V lost 0 bases, J lost 3 bases, and 12 bases lay in between. Germline V CDR1 and CDR2: ENHRY, SYGVKD. CDR3 sequence: CAISESSRINYEQYF. The CDR3 nucleotides are TGTGCCATCAGTGAGTCCAGCAGGATAAACTACGAGCAGTACTTC.

V is TRBV6-1 and J is TRBJ2-1, with D hard to call. Germline V gene sequence: CDR1 MNHNS, CDR2 SASEGT. Trimming took off 5 bases at V and 3 bases at J, with 20 bases between the two ends. This CDR3 is built from 17 residues. CDR3: CASSTLDKLDLYNEQFF. Written as DNA, the CDR3 is TGTGCCAGCAGTACCCTGGATAAATTAGACCTCTACAATGAGCAGTTCTTC.

For this clonotype: With a much larger clone just one base away, this may be a read error. This chain joins TRBV7-2 and TRBJ2-2; 7 nucleotides line up with TRBD1. This CDR3 has 16 amino acids. In germline, CDR1 is SGHTA, CDR2 FQGNSA. The V segment lost 3 bases and the J segment 0 bases; nucleotides outside the gene matches: 4. The CDR3 region is CASSFGQDTNTGELFF. The CDR3 DNA reads TGTGCCAGCAGCTTCGGACAGGACACGAACACCGGGGAGCTGTTTTTT.

The table lists this clonotype with many counts. The chain carries TRBV7-9 and TRBJ2-7, with 12 bases aligning to TRBD2. The ends lost 1 base at V and 2 bases at J; junction bases unmatched: 0. The V gene's germline CDR1 is SEHNR and CDR2 FQNEAQ (reference sequence). This CDR3 has 15 amino acids. The CDR3 DNA reads TGTGCCAGCAGCTTAGGGACTAGCGGGACCTACGAGCAGTACTTC. Protein sequence: CASSLGTSGTYEQYF.

The chain employs TRBV10-3 and TRBJ2-4; TRBD2 might be the D (6 bases). The CDR3 covers 17 residues. Germline CDR1 ENHRY, CDR2 SYGVKD. Trimming pared 0 bases from V and 5 bases from J, leaving 17 bases between. The CDR3: CAISESQGRERENIQYF. Here the CDR3 DNA reads TGTGCCATCAGTGAGTCGCAAGGACGGGAGAGGGAAAACATTCAGTACTTC.

J is TRBJ1-5 and V is TRBV15; no definite D call. Germline V lookup: CDR1 LNHNV, CDR2 YYDKDF (reference sequence). The CDR3 runs to 15 residues. The V and J ends lost 0 bases and 6 bases respectively, with 12 bases between them. Here the CDR3 DNA reads TGTGCCACCAGCAGAGATAGATCTGTGGCTCAGCCCCAGCATTTT. Translation: CATSRDRSVAQPQHF.

V usage is TRBV10-3 and J usage is TRBJ1-1; TRBD1 matches at 10 bases. The CDR3 is 15 residues long. The germline V gene encodes CDR1 ENHRY and CDR2 SYGVKD. Trimming cost V 6 bases and J 3 bases; bases outside gene matches: 7. CDR3 DNA sequence: TGTGCCATCAGACCGACAGGGGGCAAGGACACTGAAGCTTTCTTT. Its translation: CAIRPTGGKDTEAFF.

This clonotype was recorded a few times. The chain couples TRBV27 to TRBJ2-3; D gene unclear. Trimming cost V 2 bases and J 5 bases, with 14 bases left between them. There are 15 residues in the CDR3. The germline V gene has CDR1 MNHEY and CDR2 SMNVEV (reference sequence). The CDR3 protein is CASSLVDSPLDTQYF. CDR3 sequence (DNA): TGTGCCAGCAGTTTAGTAGACTCCCCTCTAGATACGCAGTATTTT.

CDR3 in DNA: TGTGCCAGCAGTTACTCCTATGGACTAGCGGGGTACGAGCAGTACGTC. Its translation is CASSYSYGLAGYEQYV. V and J are TRBV6-2 or TRBV6-3 and TRBJ2-7, with 12 positions matching TRBD2. V lost 0 bases to trimming and J lost 4 bases; unmatched junction nucleotides: 4. The CDR3 spans 16 residues. The V gene's germline CDR1 is MNHEY and CDR2 SVGEGT.

This chain uses TRBV7-9 with TRBJ2-7; D not certain. The CDR3 is 14 amino acids. Trimming removed 1 base at V and 0 bases at J, with 7 bases between. CDR1 is SEHNR and CDR2 is FQNEAQ in the germline V gene (reference sequence). The CDR3 reads CASSLGSDSYEQYF. CDR3 DNA sequence: TGTGCCAGCAGCTTAGGGTCGGACTCCTACGAGCAGTACTTC. Combining the CDR3 with reference TRBV7-9 and TRBJ2-7 gives the whole variable domain DTGVSQNPRHKITKRGQNVTFRCDPISEHNRLYWYRQTLGQGPEFLTYFQNEAQLEKSRLLSDRFSAERPKGSFSTLEIQRTEQGDSAMYLCASSLGSDSYEQYFGPGTRLTVT.

This clonotype has just a few counts. V gene TRBV4-1 combines with J gene TRBJ2-2, with D possibly matching TRBD1 (5 bases). The germline V gene encodes CDR1 MGHRA and CDR2 YSYEKL. V lost 3 bases and J 2 bases, leaving 10 bases between the germline ends. This CDR3 region has 15 residues. The CDR3 reads CASSHLTGNTGELFF. CDR3 nucleotides: TGCGCCAGCAGCCACCTTACAGGAAACACCGGGGAGCTGTTTTTT.

This clonotype was seen only a few times. The V gene is TRBV29-1, the J gene TRBJ2-1; TRBD1 agrees at 11 bases. Germline values: CDR1 SQVTM, CDR2 ANQGSEA. Trimming removed 7 bases from V and 6 bases from J; junction bases left unmatched: 5. The CDR3 contains 13 residues. The CDR3 is CSALGQGVNEQFF. The CDR3 DNA reads as TGCAGCGCTTTGGGACAGGGGGTCAATGAGCAGTTCTTC.

CDR3 protein: CASSQERGVIDEQFF. Written as DNA, the CDR3 is TGCGCCAGCAGCCAAGAAAGGGGGGTCATCGATGAGCAGTTCTTC. The rearrangement uses TRBV4-3 and TRBJ2-1; D is possibly TRBD1 or TRBD2 (6 bases each). V lost 0 bases, J lost 8 bases, and 14 bases lay in between. The V gene's germline CDR1 is LGHNA and CDR2 YSLEER. The CDR3 loop spans 15 amino acids.

V usage is TRBV7-3 and J usage is TRBJ2-1; perhaps TRBD2 as D (6 bases). The CDR3 is made up of 15 amino acids. V lost 5 bases and J lost 1, with 12 bases in between. Looked up from germline, CDR1 is SGHTA and CDR2 is FQGTGA. CDR3 in DNA: TGTGCCAGCAGCAATCCCGGGACTTCCTACAATGAGCAGTTCTTC. Protein sequence: CASSNPGTSYNEQFF. Drawing the rest from reference TRBV7-3 and TRBJ2-1, the complete variable domain is GAGVSQTPSNKVTEKGKYVELRCDPISGHTALYWYRQSLGQGPEFLIYFQGTGAADDSGLPNDRFFAVRPEGSVSTLKIQRTERGDSAVYLCASSNPGTSYNEQFFGPGTRLTVL.

Only a few counts were recorded for this clonotype. The chain employs TRBV20-1 and TRBJ1-3, with D maybe TRBD1 (5 bases). The V end lost 6 bases, the J end lost 0 bases, and 12 bases lay between the germline ends. The CDR3 totals 14 residues. Germline CDR1 reads DFQATT; CDR2 reads SNEGSKA (reference sequence). The CDR3 DNA follows: TGCAGTGCCTTGTACGGGGGCTCTGGAAACACCATATATTTT. This codes for CSALYGGSGNTIYF.